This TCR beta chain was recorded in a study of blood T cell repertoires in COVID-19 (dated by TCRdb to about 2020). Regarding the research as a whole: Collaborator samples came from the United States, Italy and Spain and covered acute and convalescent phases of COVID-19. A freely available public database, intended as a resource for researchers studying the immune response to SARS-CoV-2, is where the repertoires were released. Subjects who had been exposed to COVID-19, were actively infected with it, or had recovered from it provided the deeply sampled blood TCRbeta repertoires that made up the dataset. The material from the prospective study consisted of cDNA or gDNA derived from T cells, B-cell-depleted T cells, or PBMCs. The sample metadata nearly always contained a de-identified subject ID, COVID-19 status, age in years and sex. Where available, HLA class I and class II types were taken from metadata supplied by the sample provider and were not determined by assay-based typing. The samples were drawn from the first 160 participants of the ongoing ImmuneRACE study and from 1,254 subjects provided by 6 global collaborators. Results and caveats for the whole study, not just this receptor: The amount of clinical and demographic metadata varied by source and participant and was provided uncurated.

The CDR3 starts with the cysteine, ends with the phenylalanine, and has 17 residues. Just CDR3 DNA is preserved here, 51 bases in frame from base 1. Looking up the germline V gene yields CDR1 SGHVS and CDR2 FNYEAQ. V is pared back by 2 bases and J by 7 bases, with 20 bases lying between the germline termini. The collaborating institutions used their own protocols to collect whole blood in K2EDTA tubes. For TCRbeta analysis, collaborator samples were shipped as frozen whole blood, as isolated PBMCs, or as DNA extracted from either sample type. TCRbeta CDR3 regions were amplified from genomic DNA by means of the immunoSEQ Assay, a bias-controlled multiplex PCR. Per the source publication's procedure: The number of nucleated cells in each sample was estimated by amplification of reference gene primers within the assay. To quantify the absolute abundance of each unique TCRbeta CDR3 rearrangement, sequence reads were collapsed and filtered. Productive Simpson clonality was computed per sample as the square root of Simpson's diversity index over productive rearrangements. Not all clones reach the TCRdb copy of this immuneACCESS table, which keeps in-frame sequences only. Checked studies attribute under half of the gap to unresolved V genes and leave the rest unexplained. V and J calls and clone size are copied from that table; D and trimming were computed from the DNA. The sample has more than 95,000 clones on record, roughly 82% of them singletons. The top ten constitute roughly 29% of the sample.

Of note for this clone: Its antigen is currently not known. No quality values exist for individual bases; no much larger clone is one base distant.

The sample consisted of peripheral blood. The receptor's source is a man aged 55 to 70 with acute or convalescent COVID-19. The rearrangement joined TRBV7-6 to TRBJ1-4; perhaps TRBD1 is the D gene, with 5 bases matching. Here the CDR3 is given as CASSLSIRSRGVEKLFF. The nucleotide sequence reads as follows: TGTGCCAGCAGCTTATCAATTAGATCGCGGGGGGTTGAAAAACTGTTTTTT.